What follows are 25 T cell receptor beta chains derived from one specimen sequenced in a study of blood T cell repertoires in COVID-19. Using immunoSEQ multiplex PCR, the repertoire was profiled, and TCRdb retains in-frame clones only, with some absent. In the table there are about 49,000 clones, over 70% of which are singletons. Material: peripheral blood. The receptors come from a woman of 80 years or more with COVID-19, enrolled during active disease.

This clone was seen a single time. Written as DNA, the CDR3 is TGTGCCAGCTCACCGGGGGGGCCCAAGGATGAAAAACTGTTTTTT. Translating gives CASSPGGPKDEKLFF. The chain uses TRBV18 and TRBJ1-4, with D possibly being TRBD1 (6 bases). V lost 3 bases to trimming and J lost 6 bases, with 14 bases between them. Germline V gives CDR1 KGHSH, CDR2 LQKENI. The CDR3 is 15 residues long.

V gene TRBV28 combines with J gene TRBJ2-5; 9 nucleotides agree with TRBD2. This CDR3 spans 15 amino acids. Per germline, CDR1 MDHEN and CDR2 SYDVKM. Trimming cost V 5 bases and J 0 bases; bases outside gene matches: 4. In nucleotides, the CDR3 is TGTGCCAGCAGTGGCGGGGGGGCGAACCAAGAGACCCAGTACTTC. Its translation is CASSGGGANQETQYF.

This rearrangement joins TRBV18 to TRBJ1-2, with TRBD1 identical over 9 bases. Germline V gives CDR1 KGHSH, CDR2 LQKENI. The length of the CDR3 is 16 residues. V lost 3 bases to trimming and J lost 0 bases; unmatched junction nucleotides: 5. CDR3 region: CASSPPGTGTNYGYTF. DNA of the CDR3: TGTGCCAGCTCACCCCCCGGGACAGGGACTAACTATGGCTACACCTTC.

The CDR3 coding sequence is TGTGCCAGCAGCCTGGACAGGGGGCATGATACGCAGTATTTT. This translates into CASSLDRGHDTQYF. The chain couples TRBV9 to TRBJ2-3; 11 bases fit TRBD1. CDR1 is SGDLS, CDR2 YYNGEE, per germline. J gave up 6 bases and V 4 bases, and 4 bases lay outside the gene matches. This CDR3 has 14 residues. Full variable domain (remainder filled in from reference TRBV9 and TRBJ2-3): DSGVTQTPKHLITATGQRVTLRCSPRSGDLSVYWYQQSLDQGLQFLIQYYNGEERAKGNILERFSAQQFPDLHSELNLSSLELGDSALYFCASSLDRGHDTQYFGPGTRLTVL.

This sequence joins TRBV19 and TRBJ2-1; D may be TRBD2 (7 bases). Germline V gene data show CDR1 as LNHDA and CDR2 as SQIVND (reference sequence). Trimming took 3 bases from V and 7 from J, leaving 19 bases between them. This CDR3 is built from 16 residues. The chain's CDR3 is CASSILWGGGGNEQFF. DNA for the CDR3: TGTGCCAGTAGTATTCTCTGGGGGGGCGGTGGAAATGAGCAGTTCTTC.

The chain links TRBV7-3 to TRBJ1-1; D is ambiguous. CDR3 size: 13 residues. Per the germline V gene, CDR1 is SGHTA and CDR2 is FQGTGA. Trimming removed 3 bases at V and 0 bases at J, with 5 bases between. Here the CDR3 reads CASSLSMNTEAFF. The CDR3 region has the DNA TGTGCCAGCAGCTTGTCCATGAACACTGAAGCTTTCTTT.

The chain joins TRBV3-1 (or the pseudogene TRBV3-2) to TRBJ2-2, with 9 bases that match TRBD2. In germline, CDR1 is LGHDT, CDR2 YNNKEL (reference sequence). Germline trimming cut 1 base from V and 5 bases from J; bases unmatched to any gene: 2. The CDR3 spans 15 residues. In nucleotides, the CDR3 is TGTGCCAGCAGCCAAGCGCGGGGGGGAACCGGGGAGCTGTTTTTT. Protein sequence: CASSQARGGTGELFF.

The chain combines TRBV19 with TRBJ1-1; the D gene is possibly TRBD1 (5 bases). Trimming took 3 bases from V and 0 from J, leaving 11 bases between them. CDR1 is LNHDA and CDR2 is SQIVND in the germline V gene (reference sequence). This CDR3 contains 15 residues. Written as DNA, the CDR3 is TGTGCCAGTAGTATGGGGCGGAACATGAACACTGAAGCTTTCTTT. Translating gives CASSMGRNMNTEAFF.

This chain links TRBV12-3 or TRBV12-4 with TRBJ1-4; D remains unclear. This CDR3 contains 13 residues. The V gene lost 8 bases and the J gene lost 3 bases, with 10 bases spanning the gap. In DNA form, the CDR3 reads TGTGCCAGCGGAGGGAGCTCTAATGAAAAACTGTTTTTT. It yields the protein CASGGSSNEKLFF.

The CDR3 coding sequence is TGTGCCAGCAGACCGATAGGACTAGCGGGATCCTACGAGCAGTACTTC. This encodes CASRPIGLAGSYEQYF. The chain combines TRBV5-5 with TRBJ2-7, with TRBD2 identical over 12 bases. From germline, CDR1 is SGHKS and CDR2 YYEKEE (reference sequence). The CDR3 runs to 16 residues. V lost 5 bases, J lost 1 base, and 7 bases stayed unmatched.

This rearrangement joins TRBV6-2 or TRBV6-3 to TRBJ1-2; no reliable D call. Trimming removed 6 bases from V and 6 bases from J, with 17 bases in between. Germline V gene data show CDR1 as MNHEY and CDR2 as SVGEGT. The CDR3 extends over 14 amino acids. The DNA for the CDR3 is TGTGCCAGCAGCTATTTGTCGGGTCCCGATGGCTACACCTTC. Amino acid sequence: CASSYLSGPDGYTF.

The chain links TRBV28 to TRBJ2-1; tentative D call: TRBD2 (6 bases). V was cut by 2 bases and J by 0 bases, with 8 bases left in between. CDR1 and CDR2 (germline): MDHEN, SYDVKM. The length of the CDR3 is 15 residues. CDR3 coding DNA: TGTGCCAGCAGTTTAATCGGGGGCTCCTACAATGAGCAGTTCTTC. It encodes CASSLIGGSYNEQFF.

CDR3 DNA: TGTGCCAGCAGCCAAGGGGGCCTAGCGGGGGGAGTTGAGCAGTTCTTC. Its translation: CASSQGGLAGGVEQFF. The chain uses TRBV3-1 (or the pseudogene TRBV3-2) and TRBJ2-1; 11 nucleotides line up with TRBD2. The germline V gene encodes CDR1 LGHDT and CDR2 YNNKEL (reference sequence). V was pared by 1 base and J by 9 bases, with 8 bases of the junction left unmatched. The CDR3 is made up of 16 amino acids.

This clone was seen a handful of times. V usage is TRBV6-5 and J usage is TRBJ1-2; the match to TRBD1 covers 9 bases. J lost 4 bases, V lost 7 bases, and 7 bases had no gene match. The CDR3 length is 14 residues. CDR1 and CDR2 from the germline V gene are MNHEY and SVGAGI. CDR3 nucleotide sequence: TGTGCCAGCAAGGGGACAGGGCGCGGCTATGGCTACACCTTC. This codes for CASKGTGRGYGYTF.

This chain uses TRBV5-1 with TRBJ1-1; 9 bases line up with TRBD1. The CDR3 runs to 14 residues. Germline CDR1 reads SGHRS; CDR2 reads YFSETQ. Losses at the gene ends were 3 bases for V and 5 bases for J; bases not matched to a gene: 5. The CDR3 DNA follows: TGCGCCAGCAGCTCCGGGACAGGGAGAACTGAAGCTTTCTTT. Residues: CASSSGTGRTEAFF. The full variable domain, its missing parts supplied by reference TRBV5-1 and TRBJ1-1, is KAGVTQTPRYLIKTRGQQVTLSCSPISGHRSVSWYQQTPGQGLQFLFEYFSETQRNKGNFPGRFSGRQFSNSRSEMNVSTLELGDSALYLCASSSGTGRTEAFFGQGTRLTVV.

The chain has TRBV4-1 and TRBJ2-6; 11 bases align to TRBD1. CDR3 length: 17 residues. Germline assignment: CDR1 MGHRA and CDR2 YSYEKL. With 6 bases clipped from V and 4 bases from J, the junction kept 8 bases outside the gene matches. CDR3 region: CASSLGTGGPGANVLTF. The CDR3 region has the DNA TGCGCCAGCAGTCTCGGGACAGGGGGTCCGGGGGCCAACGTCCTGACTTTC.

This clone showed up just once. The gene calls are TRBV27 and TRBJ1-2; tentatively, D is TRBD1 (6 bases). V lost 6 bases to trimming and J lost 13 bases, with 24 bases between them. The length of the CDR3 is 14 residues. Looked up from germline, CDR1 is MNHEY and CDR2 is SMNVEV (reference sequence). CDR3 sequence: CASSPRDNFNVCTF. The CDR3, as DNA: TGTGCCAGCAGCCCCCGGGACAATTTCAATGTTTGCACCTTC.

This clone has more than one count but fewer than ten. The chain carries TRBV11-3 and TRBJ2-1; TRBD2 agrees at 10 bases. Germline values: CDR1 SGHNT, CDR2 YENEEA. Trimming cost V 5 bases and J 6 bases; bases outside gene matches: 13. CDR3 size: 17 residues. In nucleotides, the CDR3 is TGTGCCAGCAGCCCTACCGGTTCTAGCGGGAGTCTCAATGAGCAGTTCTTC. Amino acid sequence: CASSPTGSSGSLNEQFF.

V is TRBV15 and J is TRBJ1-1; D is unresolved. Germline CDR1 is LNHNV and CDR2 is YYDKDF (reference sequence). The CDR3 loop spans 13 amino acids. The germline V and J ends were trimmed by 0 bases and 2 bases, with 4 bases remaining between them. As DNA, the CDR3 is TGTGCCACCAGCAGAGATGTAAACACTGAAGCTTTCTTT. Protein product: CATSRDVNTEAFF.

The chain recombines TRBV27 with TRBJ2-7; TRBD2 is a possible D gene (5 bases). This CDR3 region has 15 residues. V was pared by 5 bases and J by 2 bases, with 16 bases between. The germline V gene has CDR1 MNHEY and CDR2 SMNVEV (reference sequence). CDR3: CASSNQRSIAYEQYF. DNA for the CDR3: TGTGCCAGCAGTAATCAGCGGAGCATAGCCTACGAGCAGTACTTC.

This clone has just a few counts. The chain employs TRBV30 and TRBJ2-7, with TRBD1 as a possible D gene (5 bases). Germline loops: CDR1 GTSNPN, CDR2 SVGIG (reference sequence). The V end was cut by 1 base, the J end by 4 bases, with 8 bases between. The CDR3 length is 12 residues. The CDR3 bases are TGTGCCTGGAGTGGGACAATATACGAGCAGTACTTC. Its translation is CAWSGTIYEQYF. Combining the CDR3 with reference TRBV30 and TRBJ2-7 gives the whole variable domain SQTIHQWPATLVQPVGSPLSLECTVEGTSNPNLYWYRQAAGRGLQLLFYSVGIGQISSEVPQNLSASRPQDRQFILSSKKLLLSDSGFYLCAWSGTIYEQYFGPGTRLTVT.

The V call is TRBV11-3, the J call TRBJ2-2; TRBD1 is a possible D gene (6 bases). The CDR3 spans 14 residues. The V end lost 1 base, the J end lost 4 bases, and 7 bases lay between the germline ends. Germline V CDR1 and CDR2: SGHNT, YENEEA. CDR3 amino acids: CASSLVGGTGELFF. As DNA, the CDR3 is TGTGCCAGCAGCTTAGTAGGGGGCACCGGGGAGCTGTTTTTT.

This clone turned up a few times. This chain links TRBV4-1 with TRBJ1-6; D perhaps matches TRBD1 (5 bases). Germline values: CDR1 MGHRA, CDR2 YSYEKL. The V gene lost 8 bases and the J gene lost 6 bases, with 17 bases spanning the gap. The CDR3 extends over 15 amino acids. The CDR3 reads CASRASQGFNSPLHF. DNA for the CDR3: TGCGCCAGCCGTGCCTCCCAGGGCTTTAATTCACCCCTCCACTTT.

The V gene is TRBV21-1, the J gene TRBJ1-5; no check of the table's D call, TRBD1, against the DNA was made. TRBV21-1 is assigned pseudogene status. The CDR3 sequence is 16 residues long. The CDR3 reads CASSPTGIEGNQPQHF. The CDR3 DNA follows: TGTGCCAGCAGCCCGACAGGGATCGAGGGCAATCAGCCCCAGCATTTT.

V usage is TRBV18 and J usage is TRBJ1-1; 7 bases agree with TRBD1. The V and J ends lost 8 bases and 1 base, in that order; junction bases with no gene match: 16. CDR3 length equals 17 residues. From germline, CDR1 is KGHSH and CDR2 LQKENI. The CDR3 bases are TGTGCCAGCAGTCGGGACAGCCCCATAGTTAAGAACACTGAAGCTTTCTTT. This sequence encodes CASSRDSPIVKNTEAFF. Looking up the rest from reference TRBV18 and TRBJ1-1 gives the full variable domain: NAGVMQNPRHLVRRRGQEARLRCSPMKGHSHVYWYRQLPEEGLKFMVYLQKENIIDESGMPKERFSAEFPKEGPSILRIQQVVRGDSAAYFCASSRDSPIVKNTEAFFGQGTRLTVV.